The 5 T cell receptor beta chains below come from one sample, sequenced in a study of cytomegalovirus exposure and HLA in healthy donors (dated by TCRdb to about 2017). The library was prepared using the immunoSEQ multiplex PCR assay. The multiplex PCR relied on a mix of 60 forward primers for TCR Vbeta segments and 13 reverse primers for TCR Jbeta segments. What TCRdb holds here is the immuneACCESS table cut down to in-frame rearrangements. Part of the clones is not present; checked against another copy, under half of the missing clones reflect an unresolved V gene, and the others are unexplained. Counted in this sample were under 150,000 clones; over 75% of them appeared once. Jointly, the top ten make up 5% to 5.5% of the sample. The sequenced sample was PBMCs. Source of these receptors: a woman between 25 and 40 years old in good health and CMV-seropositive.

The chain couples TRBV5-4 to TRBJ1-1; the D gene is possibly TRBD1 (5 bases). The CDR3 runs 13 residues. V was clipped by 0 bases and J by 7 bases, with 10 bases between them. Germline loops: CDR1 SGHNT, CDR2 YYREEE (reference sequence). The DNA of the CDR3 is TGTGCCAGCAGCTTGGCCTCGGGGGTTGAAGCTTTCTTT. It yields the protein CASSLASGVEAFF.

The table lists this clone with a few counts. This rearrangement joins TRBV25-1 to TRBJ2-7; TRBD2 agrees at 13 bases. Germline CDR1 reads MGHDK; CDR2 reads SYGVNS. V gave up 5 bases and J gave up 7 bases; unmatched junction bases: 5. The CDR3 sequence is 14 residues long. The CDR3 region is CASSTSGRAGEQYF. DNA for the CDR3: TGTGCCAGCAGTACTAGCGGGAGGGCCGGTGAGCAGTACTTC.

The gene calls are TRBV21-1 and TRBJ2-5; TRBD2 was called by the table and not checked on the DNA. TRBV21-1 is tagged as a pseudogene. The CDR3 is 16 amino acids. Here the CDR3 reads CASSKNLLAGGETQYF. The CDR3 DNA is TGTGCCAGCAGCAAAAACCTCCTTGCGGGAGGAGAGACCCAGTACTTC.

The chain is built from TRBV10-3 and TRBJ2-7, with D uncertain. Germline loops: CDR1 ENHRY, CDR2 SYGVKD. Trimming stripped 2 bases from V and 2 bases from J, with 13 bases between. CDR3 length: 15 residues. The CDR3 sequence: CAISETATLTYEQYF. The DNA for the CDR3 is TGTGCCATCAGTGAGACAGCTACCTTGACCTACGAGCAGTACTTC.

The J gene is TRBJ2-3, the V gene TRBV5-4, with D uncertain. Trimming pared 0 bases from V and 5 bases from J, leaving 7 bases between. From germline, CDR1 is SGHNT and CDR2 YYREEE (reference sequence). The CDR3 is made up of 13 amino acids. CDR3: CASSLDFGDTQYF. As DNA, the CDR3 is TGTGCCAGCAGCTTGGACTTCGGAGATACGCAGTATTTT. Based on the CDR3 plus reference TRBV5-4 and TRBJ2-3, the full variable domain is ETGVTQSPTHLIKTRGQQVTLRCSSQSGHNTVSWYQQALGQGPQFIFQYYREEENGRGNFPPRFSGLQFPNYSSELNVNALELDDSALYLCASSLDFGDTQYFGPGTRLTVL.